A single T cell receptor beta chain is shown here with its context. Its antigen is not known. The protocol was immunoSEQ multiplex PCR, while the TCRdb copy is restricted to in-frame clones and leaves out a portion. The repertoire has 150,000 to 190,000 clones, around nine tenths of them found once; the top ten carry less than 2%. These data come from a study of T cell responses to AZD1222 COVID-19 vaccine. V lost 2 bases and J 0 bases, leaving 11 bases between the germline ends. The length of the CDR3 is 15 residues. Germline V gives CDR1 MNHEY, CDR2 SMNVEV (reference sequence). Study results and limitations: After two AZD1222 doses, spike-specific TCR breadth and depth rose versus day 0. All repertoire sampling was performed exclusively after the peak T cell response. White British ancestry dominated among donors, who included more females, and clonal diversity was possibly underestimated. Nearly half of unique spike-specific TCRs reportedly avoided B.1.351 and B.1.1.7 mutated regions.

The chain recombines TRBV27 with TRBJ2-7; weak D call: TRBD1 (7 bases). Sequencing used peripheral blood, obtained on day 0 of AZD1222 vaccination. The TCR originated in an adult in good health. The CDR3 region has the DNA TGTGCCAGCAGTTTACGACAGGGAGGCTCCTACGAGCAGTACTTC. This codes for CASSLRQGGSYEQYF.